A single sample is the source of the 6 T cell receptor beta chains below, sequenced in a study of blood T cell repertoires in COVID-19 (dated by TCRdb to the early 2020s). Library prep was done by the immunoSEQ multiplex PCR assay. Drawn from immuneACCESS, this table holds only the in-frame rearrangements with V and J called that TCRdb kept. Clones are partly lost; checked studies trace under half to an unresolved V gene and leave the rest unexplained. The sample table shows around 240,000 clones, and about 82% are seen once. Jointly, the top ten make up roughly 2% of the sample. Sequenced material: PBMCs or T cells enriched from blood (not recorded which). Receptors originate from a woman in her fifties or sixties who had recovered from COVID-19.

V usage is TRBV20-1 and J usage is TRBJ1-2; D uncertain. Germline CDR1 DFQATT, CDR2 SNEGSKA (reference sequence). The CDR3 covers 11 residues. CDR3 amino acids: CSTGTNYGYTF. The DNA for the CDR3 is TGCAGCACGGGGACTAACTATGGCTACACCTTC.

V is TRBV5-6 and J is TRBJ1-4; D gene uncertain. Germline V gene data show CDR1 as SGHDT and CDR2 as YYEEEE. The ends were cut back, 2 bases at V and 2 bases at J, with 7 bases in the middle. The CDR3 is 14 residues long. The CDR3 reads CASSFGVTNEKLFF. CDR3 DNA sequence: TGTGCCAGCAGCTTCGGGGTGACTAATGAAAAACTGTTTTTT. Full variable domain (outside the CDR3, taken from reference TRBV5-6 and TRBJ1-4): DAGVTQSPTHLIKTRGQQVTLRCSPKSGHDTVSWYQQALGQGPQFIFQYYEEEERQRGNFPDRFSGHQFPNYSSELNVNALLLGDSALYLCASSFGVTNEKLFFGSGTQLSVL.

This clone turned up a few times. The chain recombines TRBV7-2 with TRBJ2-3, with TRBD1 as a possible D gene (6 bases). The germline V and J ends were trimmed by 1 base and 0 bases, with 14 bases remaining between them. The CDR3 is 17 residues long. CDR1 SGHTA and CDR2 FQGNSA come from the germline V gene. CDR3 sequence: CASSLVRGTTSTDTQYF. CDR3 DNA sequence: TGTGCCAGCAGCTTAGTGAGGGGGACAACTAGCACAGATACGCAGTATTTT.

The chain carries TRBV30 and TRBJ1-2; D not certain. Between the trimmed V and J ends, which lost 0 bases and 5 bases, there was a span of 7 bases. The germline V gene has CDR1 GTSNPN and CDR2 SVGIG (reference sequence). The CDR3 length is 12 residues. The CDR3: CAWSVNLYGYTF. The CDR3 region has the DNA TGTGCCTGGAGTGTTAACTTATATGGCTACACCTTC.

The chain links TRBV7-9 to TRBJ2-5, with 9 bases fitting TRBD2. J lost 0 bases, V lost 3 bases, and 2 bases had no gene match. The germline V gene has CDR1 SEHNR and CDR2 FQNEAQ (reference sequence). The CDR3 has 15 residues. Here the CDR3 DNA reads TGTGCCAGCAGCTTGACTAGCGGAGACCAAGAGACCCAGTACTTC. Amino acids: CASSLTSGDQETQYF. Complete variable domain (other parts from reference TRBV7-9 and TRBJ2-5): DTGVSQNPRHKITKRGQNVTFRCDPISEHNRLYWYRQTLGQGPEFLTYFQNEAQLEKSRLLSDRFSAERPKGSFSTLEIQRTEQGDSAMYLCASSLTSGDQETQYFGPGTRLLVL.

Regarding this clone: The junction departs from the called germline gene at one end, perhaps through a read error. CDR3 nucleotide sequence: TGTGCCAGCAGTGCCGGACTAGCGGGGGGGACCGGCGAGCTGTTTTTT. This sequence encodes CASSAGLAGGTGELFF. The chain uses TRBV25-1 and TRBJ2-2; 15 bases match TRBD2. The CDR3 has 16 amino acids. CDR1 MGHDK and CDR2 SYGVNS come from the germline V gene.